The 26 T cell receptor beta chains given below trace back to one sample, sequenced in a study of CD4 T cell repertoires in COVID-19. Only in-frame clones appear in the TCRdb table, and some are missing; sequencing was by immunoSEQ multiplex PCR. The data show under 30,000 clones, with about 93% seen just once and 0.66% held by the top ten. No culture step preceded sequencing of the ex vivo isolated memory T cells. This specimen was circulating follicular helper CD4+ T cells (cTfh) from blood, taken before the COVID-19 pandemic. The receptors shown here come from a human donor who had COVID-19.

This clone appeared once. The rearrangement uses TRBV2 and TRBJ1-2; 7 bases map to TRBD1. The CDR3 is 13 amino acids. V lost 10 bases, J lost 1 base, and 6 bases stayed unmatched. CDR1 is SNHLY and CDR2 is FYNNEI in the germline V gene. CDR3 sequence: CAMTQGINYGYTF. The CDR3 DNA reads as TGTGCCATGACACAGGGGATTAACTATGGCTACACCTTC.

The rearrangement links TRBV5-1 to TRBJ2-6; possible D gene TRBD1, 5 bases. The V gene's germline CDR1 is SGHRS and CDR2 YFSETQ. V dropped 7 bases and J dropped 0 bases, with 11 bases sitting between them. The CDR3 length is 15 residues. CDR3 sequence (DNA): TGCGCCAGCGCGCAGGGAAGCTCTGGGGCCAACGTCCTGACTTTC. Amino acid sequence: CASAQGSSGANVLTF.

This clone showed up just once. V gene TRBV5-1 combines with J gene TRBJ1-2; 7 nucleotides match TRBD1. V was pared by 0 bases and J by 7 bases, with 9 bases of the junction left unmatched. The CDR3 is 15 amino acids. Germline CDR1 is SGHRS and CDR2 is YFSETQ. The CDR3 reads CASSLGGDRDGGYTF. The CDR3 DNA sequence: TGCGCCAGCAGCTTGGGGGGAGACAGGGACGGTGGCTACACCTTC.

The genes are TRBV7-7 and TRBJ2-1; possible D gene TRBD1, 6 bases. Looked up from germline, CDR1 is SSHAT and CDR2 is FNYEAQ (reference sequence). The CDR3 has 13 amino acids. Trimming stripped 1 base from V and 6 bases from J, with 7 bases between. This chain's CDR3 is CASSLDRVNEQFF. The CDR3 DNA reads TGTGCCAGCAGCTTAGACAGGGTCAATGAGCAGTTCTTC.

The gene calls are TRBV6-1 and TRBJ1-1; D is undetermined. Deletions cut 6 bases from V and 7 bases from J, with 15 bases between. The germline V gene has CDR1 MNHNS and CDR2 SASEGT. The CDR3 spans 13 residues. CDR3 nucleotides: TGTGCCAGCAGGCCCAAAGTGGGAGTTGAAGCTTTCTTT. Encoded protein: CASRPKVGVEAFF.

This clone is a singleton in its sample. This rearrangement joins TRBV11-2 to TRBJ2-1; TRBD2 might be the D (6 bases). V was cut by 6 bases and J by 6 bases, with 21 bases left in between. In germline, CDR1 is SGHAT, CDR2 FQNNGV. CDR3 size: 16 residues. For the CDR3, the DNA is TGTGCCAGCAGGCCTGGACTACAGTTCGTCTTCAATGAGCAGTTCTTC. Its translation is CASRPGLQFVFNEQFF.

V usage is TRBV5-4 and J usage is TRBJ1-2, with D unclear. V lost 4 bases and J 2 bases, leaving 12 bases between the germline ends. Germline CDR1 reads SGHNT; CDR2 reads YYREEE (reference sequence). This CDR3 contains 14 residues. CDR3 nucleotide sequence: TGTGCCAGCAGCGGTGGGCCGTCCAACTATGGCTACACCTTC. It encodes CASSGGPSNYGYTF.

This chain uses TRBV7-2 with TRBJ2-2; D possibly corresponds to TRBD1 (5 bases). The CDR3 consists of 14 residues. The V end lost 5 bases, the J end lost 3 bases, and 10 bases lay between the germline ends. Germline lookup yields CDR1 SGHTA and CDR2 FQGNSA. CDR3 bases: TGTGCCAGCAGCCCTCAGGGTCACACCGGGGAGCTGTTTTTT. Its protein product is CASSPQGHTGELFF.

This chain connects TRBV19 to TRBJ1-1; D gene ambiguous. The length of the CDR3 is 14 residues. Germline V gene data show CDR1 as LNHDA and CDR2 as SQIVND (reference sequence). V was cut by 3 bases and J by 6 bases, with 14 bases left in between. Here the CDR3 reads CASSMEGLVAEAFF. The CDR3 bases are TGTGCCAGTAGTATGGAAGGACTAGTCGCTGAAGCTTTCTTT. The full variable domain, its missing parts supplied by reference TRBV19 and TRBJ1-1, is DGGITQSPKYLFRKEGQNVTLSCEQNLNHDAMYWYRQDPGQGLRLIYYSQIVNDFQKGDIAEGYSVSREKKESFPLTVTSAQKNPTAFYLCASSMEGLVAEAFFGQGTRLTVV.

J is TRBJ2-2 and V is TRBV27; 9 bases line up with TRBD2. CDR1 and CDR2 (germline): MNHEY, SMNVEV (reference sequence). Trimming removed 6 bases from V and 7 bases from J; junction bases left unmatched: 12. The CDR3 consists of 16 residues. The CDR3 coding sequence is TGTGCCAGCAGCAAAGGGACTAGCAGTATGGGCGGGGAGCTGTTTTTT. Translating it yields CASSKGTSSMGGELFF.

The DNA for the CDR3 is TGTGCCAGTAGTATAGGATCTAGTGGAGGAGATCAGCCCCAGCATTTT. This encodes CASSIGSSGGDQPQHF. The rearrangement joins TRBV19 to TRBJ1-5; D gene ambiguous. Germline CDR1 and CDR2: LNHDA and SQIVND (reference sequence). Trimming removed 1 base at V and 5 bases at J, with 15 bases between. The CDR3 spans 16 residues.

CDR3 coding DNA: TGTGCCAGCACCCCGAACGAGTCTGGGGCCAACGTCCTGACTTTC. Protein product: CASTPNESGANVLTF. The chain combines TRBV6-1 with TRBJ2-6; D gene uncertain. The germline CDR1 and CDR2 sequences are MNHNS and SASEGT. This CDR3 region has 15 residues. V was trimmed by 7 bases and J by 1 base, leaving 11 bases between them.

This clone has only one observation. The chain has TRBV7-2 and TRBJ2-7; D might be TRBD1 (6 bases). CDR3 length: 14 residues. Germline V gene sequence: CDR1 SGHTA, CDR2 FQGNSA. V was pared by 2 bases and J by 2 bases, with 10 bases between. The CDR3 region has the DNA TGTGCCAGCAGCTTACCACAGGGTGCCTACGAGCAGTACTTC. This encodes CASSLPQGAYEQYF.

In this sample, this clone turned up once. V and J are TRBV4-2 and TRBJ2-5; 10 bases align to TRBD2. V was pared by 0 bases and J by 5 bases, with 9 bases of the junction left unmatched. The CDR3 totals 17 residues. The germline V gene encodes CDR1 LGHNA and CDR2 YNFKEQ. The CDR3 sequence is CASSQDRSGRAEETQYF. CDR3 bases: TGTGCCAGCAGCCAAGATCGGAGCGGGAGGGCCGAGGAGACCCAGTACTTC.

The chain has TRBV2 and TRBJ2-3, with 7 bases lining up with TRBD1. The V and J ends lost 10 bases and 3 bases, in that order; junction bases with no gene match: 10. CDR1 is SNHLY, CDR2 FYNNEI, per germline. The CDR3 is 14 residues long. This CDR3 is CATSDRVSTDTQYF. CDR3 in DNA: TGTGCCACTTCCGACAGGGTGTCGACAGATACGCAGTATTTT.

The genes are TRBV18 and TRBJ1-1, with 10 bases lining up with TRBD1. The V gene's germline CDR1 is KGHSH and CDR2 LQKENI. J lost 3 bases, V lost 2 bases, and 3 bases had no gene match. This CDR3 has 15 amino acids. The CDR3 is CASSPTGTGDTEAFF. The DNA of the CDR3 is TGTGCCAGCTCACCAACCGGGACAGGGGACACTGAAGCTTTCTTT.

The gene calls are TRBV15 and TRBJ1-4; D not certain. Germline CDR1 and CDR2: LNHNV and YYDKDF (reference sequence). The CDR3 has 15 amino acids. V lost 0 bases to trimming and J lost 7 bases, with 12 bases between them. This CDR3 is CATSRDNEFTEKLFF. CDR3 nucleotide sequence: TGTGCCACCAGCAGAGATAACGAGTTTACTGAAAAACTGTTTTTT. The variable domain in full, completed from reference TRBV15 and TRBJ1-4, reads DAMVIQNPRYQVTQFGKPVTLSCSQTLNHNVMYWYQQKSSQAPKLLFHYYDKDFNNEADTPDNFQSRRPNTSFCFLDIRSPGLGDTAMYLCATSRDNEFTEKLFFGSGTQLSVL.

The DNA for the CDR3 is TGCGCCAGCAGCCACGGGACAGGACCATACGAGCAGTACTTC. This sequence encodes CASSHGTGPYEQYF. This chain uses TRBV10-1 with TRBJ2-7, with TRBD1 matching 8 bases. Losses at the gene ends were 6 bases for V and 4 bases for J; bases not matched to a gene: 8. CDR3 length: 14 amino acids. Per the germline V gene, CDR1 is WNHNN and CDR2 is SYGVQD (reference sequence).

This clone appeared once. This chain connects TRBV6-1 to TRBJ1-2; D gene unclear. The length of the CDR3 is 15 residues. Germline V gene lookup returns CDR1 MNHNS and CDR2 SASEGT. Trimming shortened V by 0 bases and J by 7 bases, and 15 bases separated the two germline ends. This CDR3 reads CASSEATPGRGGYTF. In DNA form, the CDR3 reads TGTGCCAGCAGTGAAGCGACACCTGGGCGTGGTGGCTACACCTTC.

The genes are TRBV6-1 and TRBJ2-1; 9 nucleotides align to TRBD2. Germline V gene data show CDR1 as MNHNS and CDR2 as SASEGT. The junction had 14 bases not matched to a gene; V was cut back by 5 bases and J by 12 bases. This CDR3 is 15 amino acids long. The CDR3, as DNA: TGTGCCAGCAGTACCGGGACTAGCTTGGGTTTGGGGCAGTTCTTC. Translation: CASSTGTSLGLGQFF.

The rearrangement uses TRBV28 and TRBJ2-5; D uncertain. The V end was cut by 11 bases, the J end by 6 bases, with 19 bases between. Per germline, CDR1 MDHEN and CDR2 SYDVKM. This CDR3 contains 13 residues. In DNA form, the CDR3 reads TGTGCCGGCTCGCCCGGCGGCCGACAGACCCAGTACTTC. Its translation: CAGSPGGRQTQYF.

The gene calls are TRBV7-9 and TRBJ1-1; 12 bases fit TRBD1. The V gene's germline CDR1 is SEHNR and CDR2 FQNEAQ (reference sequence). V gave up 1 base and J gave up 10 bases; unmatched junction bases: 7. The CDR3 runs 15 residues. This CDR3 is CASSLEAGTGGRAFF. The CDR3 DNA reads TGTGCCAGCAGCTTAGAGGCCGGGACAGGGGGCAGAGCTTTCTTT.

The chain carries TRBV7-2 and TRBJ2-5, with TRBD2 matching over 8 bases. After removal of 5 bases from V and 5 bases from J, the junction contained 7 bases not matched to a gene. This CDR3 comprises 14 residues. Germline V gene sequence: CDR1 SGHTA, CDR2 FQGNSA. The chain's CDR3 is CASSPQPGGETQYF. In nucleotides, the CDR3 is TGTGCCAGCAGCCCCCAACCGGGGGGGGAGACCCAGTACTTC. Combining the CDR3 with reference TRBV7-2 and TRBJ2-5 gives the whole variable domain GAGVSQSPSNKVTEKGKDVELRCDPISGHTALYWYRQSLGQGLEFLIYFQGNSAPDKSGLPSDRFSAERTGGSVSTLTIQRTQQEDSAVYLCASSPQPGGETQYFGPGTRLLVL.

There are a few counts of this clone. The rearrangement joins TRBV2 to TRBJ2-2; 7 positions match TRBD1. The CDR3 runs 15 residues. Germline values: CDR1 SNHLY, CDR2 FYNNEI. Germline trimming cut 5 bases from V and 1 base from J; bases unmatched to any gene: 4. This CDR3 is CASSIRQGNTGELFF. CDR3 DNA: TGTGCCAGCAGTATCCGACAGGGGAACACCGGGGAGCTGTTTTTT.

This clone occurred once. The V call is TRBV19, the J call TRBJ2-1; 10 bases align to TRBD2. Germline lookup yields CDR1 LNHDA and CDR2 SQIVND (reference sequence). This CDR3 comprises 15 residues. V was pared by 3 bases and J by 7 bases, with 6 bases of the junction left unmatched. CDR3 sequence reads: CASSILAGGLNEQFF. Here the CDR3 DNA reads TGTGCCAGTAGTATTTTAGCGGGAGGTTTGAATGAGCAGTTCTTC.

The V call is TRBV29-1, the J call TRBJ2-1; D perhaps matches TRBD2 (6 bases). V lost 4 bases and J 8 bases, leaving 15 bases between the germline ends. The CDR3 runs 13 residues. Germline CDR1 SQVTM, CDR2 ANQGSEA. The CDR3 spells CSVASGEGDEQFF. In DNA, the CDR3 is TGCAGCGTTGCCTCGGGAGAGGGTGATGAGCAGTTCTTC.